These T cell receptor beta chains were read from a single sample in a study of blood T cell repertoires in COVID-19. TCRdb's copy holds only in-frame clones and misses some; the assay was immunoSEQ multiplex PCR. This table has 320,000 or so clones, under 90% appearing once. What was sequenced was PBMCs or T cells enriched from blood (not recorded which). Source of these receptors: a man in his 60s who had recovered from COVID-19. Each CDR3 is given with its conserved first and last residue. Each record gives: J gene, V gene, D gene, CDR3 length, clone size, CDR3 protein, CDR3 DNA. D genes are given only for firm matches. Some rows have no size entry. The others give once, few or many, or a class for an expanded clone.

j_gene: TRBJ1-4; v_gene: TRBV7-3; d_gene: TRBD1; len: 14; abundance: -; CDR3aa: CASSFGTGNEKLFF; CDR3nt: TGTGCCAGCAGCTTCGGGACAGGGAACGAAAAACTGTTTTTT
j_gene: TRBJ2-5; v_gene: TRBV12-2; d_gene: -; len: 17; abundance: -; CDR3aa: CASRSRDRGPLGKTQYF; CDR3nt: TGTGCAAGTCGCTCCCGGGACAGGGGCCCCCTGGGGAAGACCCAGTACTTC
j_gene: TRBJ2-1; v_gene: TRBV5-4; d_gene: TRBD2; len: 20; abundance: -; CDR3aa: CASSSGLAGGLMSSYNEQFF; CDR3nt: TGTGCCAGCAGCTCTGGACTAGCGGGAGGACTGATGAGCTCCTACAATGAGCAGTTCTTC
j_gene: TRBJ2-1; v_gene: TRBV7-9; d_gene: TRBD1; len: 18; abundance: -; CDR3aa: CASSLGMTGTGFYNEQFF; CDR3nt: TGTGCCAGCAGCTTGGGGATGACGGGGACAGGGTTTTACAATGAGCAGTTCTTC
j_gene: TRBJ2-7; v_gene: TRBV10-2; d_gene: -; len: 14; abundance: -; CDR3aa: CASSEQQITYEQYF; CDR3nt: TGCGCCAGCAGTGAGCAACAGATCACTTACGAGCAGTACTTC
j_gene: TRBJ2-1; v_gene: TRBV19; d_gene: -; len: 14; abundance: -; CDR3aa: CASIRTLSYNEQFF; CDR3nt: TGTGCCAGTATACGGACACTCTCCTACAATGAGCAGTTCTTC
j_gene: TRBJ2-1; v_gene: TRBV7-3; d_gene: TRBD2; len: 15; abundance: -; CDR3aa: CASSQRLAGDNEQFF; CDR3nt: TGTGCCAGCAGCCAAAGACTAGCGGGGGACAATGAGCAGTTCTTC
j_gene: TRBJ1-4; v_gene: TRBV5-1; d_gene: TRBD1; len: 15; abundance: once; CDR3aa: CASSKKGAANEKLFF; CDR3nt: TGCGCCAGCAGCAAAAAGGGGGCTGCTAATGAAAAACTGTTTTTT
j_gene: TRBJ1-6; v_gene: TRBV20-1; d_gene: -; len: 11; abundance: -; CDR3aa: CSARDGGSFNF; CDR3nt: TGCAGTGCTAGAGATGGCGGCAGCTTTAACTTT
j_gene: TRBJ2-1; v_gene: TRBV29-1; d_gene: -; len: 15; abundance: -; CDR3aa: CSVPSPSTSIYEQFF; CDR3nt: TGCAGCGTCCCATCCCCTTCCACTAGCATCTATGAGCAGTTCTTC
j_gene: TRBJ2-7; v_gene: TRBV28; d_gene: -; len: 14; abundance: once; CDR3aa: CASSSQGIRDEQYF; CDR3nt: TGTGCCAGCAGTTCTCAGGGGATCCGGGACGAGCAGTACTTC
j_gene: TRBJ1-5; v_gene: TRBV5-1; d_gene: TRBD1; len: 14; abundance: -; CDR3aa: CASSLQGGGQPQHF; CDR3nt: TGCGCCAGCAGCCTTCAGGGGGGAGGACAGCCCCAGCATTTT
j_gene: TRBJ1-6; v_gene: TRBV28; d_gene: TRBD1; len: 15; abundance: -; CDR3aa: CASSSSGTVWVPLHF; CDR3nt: TGTGCCAGCAGTTCCTCCGGGACAGTTTGGGTCCCCCTCCACTTT
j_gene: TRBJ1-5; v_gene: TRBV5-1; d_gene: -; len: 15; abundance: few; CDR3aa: CASSFRPGDNQPQHF; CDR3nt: TGCGCCAGCAGCTTCAGGCCAGGGGATAATCAGCCCCAGCATTTT
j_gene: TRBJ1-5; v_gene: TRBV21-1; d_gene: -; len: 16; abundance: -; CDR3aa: CASSSGEGRLYQPQHF; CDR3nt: TGTGCCAGCAGCAGTGGGGAGGGGAGGCTGTATCAGCCCCAGCATTTT
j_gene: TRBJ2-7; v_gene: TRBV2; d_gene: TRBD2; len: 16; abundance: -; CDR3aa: CASSGGLAGAGYEQYF; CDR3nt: TGTGCCAGCAGTGGGGGACTAGCGGGAGCAGGCTACGAGCAGTACTTC
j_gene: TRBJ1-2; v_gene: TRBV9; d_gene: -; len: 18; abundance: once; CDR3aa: CASSVNTPEQAEFYGYTF; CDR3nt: TGTGCCAGCAGCGTAAACACTCCGGAACAGGCCGAATTCTATGGCTACACCTTC
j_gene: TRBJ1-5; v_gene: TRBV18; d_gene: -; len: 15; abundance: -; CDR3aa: CASSLDPRGNQPQHF; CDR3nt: TGTGCCAGCTCACTCGACCCGCGGGGGAATCAGCCCCAGCATTTT
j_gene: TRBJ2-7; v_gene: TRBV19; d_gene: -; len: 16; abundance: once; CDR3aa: CASTRGFPQPPYEQYF; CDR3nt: TGTGCCAGTACCCGAGGTTTTCCGCAGCCTCCCTACGAGCAGTACTTC
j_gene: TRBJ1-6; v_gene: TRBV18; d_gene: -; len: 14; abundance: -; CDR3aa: CASSRDKDNSPLHF; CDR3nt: TGTGCCAGCTCACGGGACAAGGATAATTCACCCCTCCACTTT
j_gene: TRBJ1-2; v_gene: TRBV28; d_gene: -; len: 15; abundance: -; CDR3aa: CASSPTGRGIYGYTF; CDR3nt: TGTGCCAGCAGTCCTACAGGGCGGGGGATCTATGGCTACACCTTC
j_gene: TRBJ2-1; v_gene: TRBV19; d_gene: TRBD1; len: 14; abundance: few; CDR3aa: CASMTGQGYNEQFF; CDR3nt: TGTGCCAGTATGACAGGGCAGGGGTACAATGAGCAGTTCTTC
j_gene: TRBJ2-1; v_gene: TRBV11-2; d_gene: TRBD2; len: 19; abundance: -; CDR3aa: CASSLDFRRVTSGSNEQFF; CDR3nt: TGTGCCAGCAGCTTAGATTTTAGGCGGGTTACTAGCGGGAGCAATGAGCAGTTCTTC
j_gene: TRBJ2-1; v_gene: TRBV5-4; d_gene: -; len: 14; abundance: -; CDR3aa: CASSLRGTPPEQFF; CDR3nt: TGTGCCAGCAGCTTGCGGGGGACCCCCCCTGAGCAGTTCTTC
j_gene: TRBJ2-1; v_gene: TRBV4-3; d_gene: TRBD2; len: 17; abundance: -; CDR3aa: CASSQVVGGSSYNEQFF; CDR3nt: TGCGCCAGCAGCCAAGTTGTCGGCGGGAGCTCCTACAATGAGCAGTTCTTC
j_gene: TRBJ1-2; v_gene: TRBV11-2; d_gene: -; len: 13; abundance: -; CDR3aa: CASSLDPGSGYTF; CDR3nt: TGTGCCAGCAGCTTAGATCCAGGGTCTGGCTACACCTTC
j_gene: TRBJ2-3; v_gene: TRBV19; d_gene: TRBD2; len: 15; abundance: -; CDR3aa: CASNHPRGRADTQYF; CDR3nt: TGTGCCAGTAATCACCCTCGGGGGAGGGCGGATACGCAGTATTTT
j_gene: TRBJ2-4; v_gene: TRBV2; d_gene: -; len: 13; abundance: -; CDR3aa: CASSGESKNIQYF; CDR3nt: TGTGCCAGCAGTGGGGAGTCCAAAAACATTCAGTACTTC
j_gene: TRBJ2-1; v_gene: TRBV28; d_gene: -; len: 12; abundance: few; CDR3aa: CASRENWNEQFF; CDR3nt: TGTGCCAGCAGAGAGAATTGGAATGAGCAGTTCTTC
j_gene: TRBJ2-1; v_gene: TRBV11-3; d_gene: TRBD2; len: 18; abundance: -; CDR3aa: CASSLMTGLAGAYNEQFF; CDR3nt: TGTGCCAGCAGCTTAATGACGGGACTAGCGGGAGCTTACAATGAGCAGTTCTTC
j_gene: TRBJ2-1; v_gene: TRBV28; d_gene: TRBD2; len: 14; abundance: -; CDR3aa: CASTWREVYNEQFF; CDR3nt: TGTGCCAGCACGTGGCGGGAGGTCTACAATGAGCAGTTCTTC
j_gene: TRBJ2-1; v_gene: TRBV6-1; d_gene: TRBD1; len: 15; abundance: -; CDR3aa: CASSVAGTGYNEQFF; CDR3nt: TGTGCCAGCAGTGTAGCCGGGACAGGTTACAATGAGCAGTTCTTC
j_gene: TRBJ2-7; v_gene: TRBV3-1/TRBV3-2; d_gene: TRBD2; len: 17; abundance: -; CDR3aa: CASSQETRLAGIYEQYF; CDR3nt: TGTGCCAGCAGCCAAGAGACCCGACTAGCGGGAATCTACGAGCAGTACTTC
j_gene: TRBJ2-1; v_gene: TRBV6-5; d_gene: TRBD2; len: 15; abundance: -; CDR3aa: CASSYSSSGRIEQFF; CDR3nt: TGTGCCAGCAGTTACTCCTCTAGCGGGAGGATTGAGCAGTTCTTC
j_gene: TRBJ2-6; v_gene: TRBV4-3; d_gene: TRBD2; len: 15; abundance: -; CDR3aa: CASSLGRAGANVLTF; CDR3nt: TGCGCCAGCAGCCTGGGGAGGGCTGGGGCCAACGTCCTGACTTTC
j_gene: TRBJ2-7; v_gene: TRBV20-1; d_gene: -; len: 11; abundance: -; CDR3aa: CSARDEPKQYF; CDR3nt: TGCAGTGCTAGAGATGAGCCGAAGCAGTACTTC
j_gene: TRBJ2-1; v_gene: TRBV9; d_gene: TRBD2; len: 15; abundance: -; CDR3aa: CASSVSGRPYNEQFF; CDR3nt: TGTGCCAGCAGCGTGAGCGGGAGGCCCTACAATGAGCAGTTCTTC
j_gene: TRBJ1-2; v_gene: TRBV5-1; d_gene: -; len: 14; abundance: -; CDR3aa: CASSLVGSNYGYTF; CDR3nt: TGCGCCAGCAGCTTGGTTGGCAGTAACTATGGCTACACCTTC
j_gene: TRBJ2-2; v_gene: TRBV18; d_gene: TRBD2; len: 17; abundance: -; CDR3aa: CASSPSSASGSIGELFF; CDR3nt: TGTGCCAGCTCACCAAGCTCGGCTAGCGGGAGTATCGGGGAGCTGTTTTTT
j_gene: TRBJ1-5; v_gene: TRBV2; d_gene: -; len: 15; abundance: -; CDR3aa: CASSEEGLSNQPQHF; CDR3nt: TGTGCCAGCAGTGAGGAGGGATTGAGCAATCAGCCCCAGCATTTT
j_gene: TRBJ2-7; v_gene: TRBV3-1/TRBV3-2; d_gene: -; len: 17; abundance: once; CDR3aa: CASPKAENGRGVYEQYF; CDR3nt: TGTGCCAGCCCCAAGGCAGAGAACGGGAGAGGAGTCTACGAGCAGTACTTC
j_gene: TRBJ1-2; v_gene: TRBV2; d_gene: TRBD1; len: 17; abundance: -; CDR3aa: CASSDWAGGKPNYGYTF; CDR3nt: TGTGCCAGCAGTGACTGGGCAGGGGGCAAACCGAACTATGGCTACACCTTC
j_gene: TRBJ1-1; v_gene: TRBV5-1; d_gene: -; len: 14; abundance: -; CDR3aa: CASSRGASDTEAFF; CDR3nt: TGCGCCAGCAGCCGTGGGGCATCGGACACTGAAGCTTTCTTT
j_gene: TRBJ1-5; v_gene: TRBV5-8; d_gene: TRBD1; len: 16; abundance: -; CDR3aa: CASIPGQDPLGQPQHF; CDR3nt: TGTGCCAGCATTCCGGGACAGGATCCTTTAGGGCAGCCCCAGCATTTT
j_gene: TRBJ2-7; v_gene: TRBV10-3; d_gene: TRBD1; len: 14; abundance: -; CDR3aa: CAISEGTGAYEQYF; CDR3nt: TGTGCCATCAGTGAAGGGACAGGGGCCTACGAGCAGTACTTC
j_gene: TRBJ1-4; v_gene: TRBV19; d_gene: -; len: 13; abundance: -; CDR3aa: CASSTRTVEKLFF; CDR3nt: TGTGCCAGTAGTACCAGGACAGTAGAAAAACTGTTTTTT
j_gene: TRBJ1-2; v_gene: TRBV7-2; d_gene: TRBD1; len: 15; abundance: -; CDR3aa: CASSLNRGNLYGYTF; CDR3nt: TGTGCCAGCAGCTTAAACAGGGGGAACCTATATGGCTACACCTTC
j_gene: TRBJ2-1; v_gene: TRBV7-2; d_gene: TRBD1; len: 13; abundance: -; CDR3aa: CASSSYRGSEQFF; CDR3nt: TGTGCCAGCAGCTCGTACAGGGGGTCCGAGCAGTTCTTC
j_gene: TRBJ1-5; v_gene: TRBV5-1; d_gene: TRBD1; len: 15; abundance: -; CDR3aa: CASSLAGQGSQPQHF; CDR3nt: TGCGCCAGCAGCTTGGCCGGACAGGGGAGTCAGCCCCAGCATTTT
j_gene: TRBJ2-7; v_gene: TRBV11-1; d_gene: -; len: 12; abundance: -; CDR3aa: CASSSAGSEQYF; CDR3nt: TGTGCCAGCAGCTCAGCTGGCAGCGAGCAGTACTTC
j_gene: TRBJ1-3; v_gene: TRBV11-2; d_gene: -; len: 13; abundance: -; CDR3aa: CASSLGQGNTIYF; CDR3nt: TGTGCCAGCAGCCTCGGACAGGGAAACACCATATATTTT
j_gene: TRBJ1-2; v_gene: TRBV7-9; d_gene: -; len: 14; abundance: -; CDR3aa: CASSPSGAIGGYTF; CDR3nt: TGTGCCAGCAGCCCTAGTGGGGCAATCGGAGGCTACACCTTC
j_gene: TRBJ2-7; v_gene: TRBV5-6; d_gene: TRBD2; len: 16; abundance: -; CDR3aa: CASSLRTSGMFYEQYF; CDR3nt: TGTGCCAGCAGCTTAAGAACTAGCGGGATGTTCTACGAGCAGTACTTC
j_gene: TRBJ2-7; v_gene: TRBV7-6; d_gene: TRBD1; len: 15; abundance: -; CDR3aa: CASSKGQGSSYEQYF; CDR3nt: TGTGCCAGCAGCAAAGGACAGGGGAGCTCCTACGAGCAGTACTTC
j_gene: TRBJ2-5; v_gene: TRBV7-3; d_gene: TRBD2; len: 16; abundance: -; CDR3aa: CASSMGLAGVRETQYF; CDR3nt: TGTGCCAGCAGCATGGGACTAGCGGGAGTCCGCGAGACCCAGTACTTC
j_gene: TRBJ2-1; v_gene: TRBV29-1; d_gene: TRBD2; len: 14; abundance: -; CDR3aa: CSVEGGRAYNEQFF; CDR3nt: TGCAGCGTTGAGGGCGGGAGGGCCTACAATGAGCAGTTCTTC
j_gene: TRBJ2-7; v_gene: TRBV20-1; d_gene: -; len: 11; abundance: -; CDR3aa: CSAGEYYEQYF; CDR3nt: TGCAGTGCTGGAGAGTACTACGAGCAGTACTTC
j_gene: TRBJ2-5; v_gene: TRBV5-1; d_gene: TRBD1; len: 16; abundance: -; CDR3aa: CASSPDRGRRSETQYF; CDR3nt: TGCGCCAGCAGCCCTGACAGGGGGCGGAGAAGCGAGACCCAGTACTTC
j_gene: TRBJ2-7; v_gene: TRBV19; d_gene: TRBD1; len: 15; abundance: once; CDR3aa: CASSKGQVKDYEQYF; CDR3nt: TGTGCCAGTAGTAAGGGACAGGTAAAAGACTACGAGCAGTACTTC